This entry concerns a single TCR beta chain. This table comes from immunoSEQ multiplex PCR, and its TCRdb copy is limited to in-frame clones, with some not included. The sample holds 52,000 or so clones; around 91% are singletons and the top ten take around 3.1%. The data were obtained in a study of blood T cell repertoires in COVID-19. Study at large: Samples came from the United States, Italy and Spain, spanning acute and convalescent COVID-19.

V lost 4 bases and J lost 5; bases outside the gene matches: 2. The germline V gene encodes CDR1 LGHDT and CDR2 YNNKEL (reference sequence). This CDR3 has 12 residues. The chain combines TRBV3-1 (or the pseudogene TRBV3-2) with TRBJ2-7, with 7 positions matching TRBD2. The TCR comes from a human donor in a cohort sampled during active COVID-19. The sample consisted of peripheral blood. For the CDR3, the DNA is TGTGCCAGCAGCCGGACTAGTGACGAGCAGTACTTC. It is translated as CASSRTSDEQYF.